Listed below are T cell receptor beta chains from one sample, sequenced in a study of blood T cell repertoires in COVID-19. Sequenced by immunoSEQ multiplex PCR; TCRdb stores in-frame clones only, minus some. The repertoire consists of 230,000 or so clones, with about 83% occurring once and the leading ten covering roughly 7.8%. The sample taken for sequencing was peripheral blood. These receptors were collected from a middle-aged man with active or convalescent COVID-19. Both conserved end residues are part of each CDR3. Each record gives: D gene, V gene, clone size, J gene, CDR3 DNA, CDR3 protein. The D gene is left open where the match is weak. Clone size is not always given. Where it is, it says once, few, many or a class for expanded clones.

TRBD1	TRBV5-1	-	TRBJ1-2	TGCGCCAGCAGCCTGGAGACAGGGCTTGGCTACACCTTC	CASSLETGLGYTF
-	TRBV19	-	TRBJ2-6	TGTGCCAGTACAGGGGGGATGTCTGGGGCCAACGTCCTGACTTTC	CASTGGMSGANVLTF
TRBD2	TRBV2	-	TRBJ2-1	TGTGCCAGCACCCGAGATTCTAGCGGGAGCTCCTACAATGAGCAGTTCTTC	CASTRDSSGSSYNEQFF
TRBD2	TRBV5-1	-	TRBJ2-1	TGCGCCAGCAGCTTGGCCACAGGGGGCCGACTAGCGGGGTGGTACAATGAGCAGTTCTTC	CASSLATGGRLAGWYNEQFF
TRBD2	TRBV9	-	TRBJ2-2	TGTGCCAGCAGCGTAGCGCGGGAGCGTCCCGGGGAGCTGTTTTTT	CASSVARERPGELFF
-	TRBV28	-	TRBJ2-3	TGTGCCAGCAGTAGGAGAGAGACGCAGTATTTT	CASSRRETQYF
-	TRBV5-8	-	TRBJ1-3	TGTGCCAGCAGCACCGGGGACAATGCCCTCACCATATATTTT	CASSTGDNALTIYF
TRBD1	TRBV5-1	-	TRBJ1-4	TGCGCCAGCAGCCCAGGGACAGTAGACGATGAAAAACTGTTTTTT	CASSPGTVDDEKLFF
-	TRBV4-1	-	TRBJ2-5	TGCGCCAGCAGCCAAGATCTCAGTGAGACCCAGTACTTC	CASSQDLSETQYF
-	TRBV14	few	TRBJ2-1	TGTGCCAGCAGCCAAGATCGGTGGGTAGCGGAACCCGGGAAGGAGCAGTTCTTC	CASSQDRWVAEPGKEQFF
-	TRBV19	-	TRBJ1-2	TGTGCCAGCCGGACAGAGGGTGTCTTGGACTATGGCTACACCTTC	CASRTEGVLDYGYTF
-	TRBV4-2	few	TRBJ1-2	TGTGCCAGCAGCCAAGGGGGGCAGGTCTATGGCTACACCTTC	CASSQGGQVYGYTF
-	TRBV19	-	TRBJ1-5	TGTGCCAGTAGTATAGGAGCGGGAGAACAAGGGCAGCCCCAGCATTTT	CASSIGAGEQGQPQHF
TRBD1	TRBV4-1	-	TRBJ1-4	TGCGCCAGCAGCCAGGCCGCCGCGGGACAGCTTAATGAAAAACTGTTTTTT	CASSQAAAGQLNEKLFF
-	TRBV5-1	-	TRBJ1-1	TGCGCCAGCAGCTTGATGGCAGGGGCTGAGACTGAAGCTTTCTTT	CASSLMAGAETEAFF
TRBD1	TRBV5-1	-	TRBJ1-1	TGCGCCAGCGGGACAGGACTCATGAACACTGAAGCTTTCTTT	CASGTGLMNTEAFF
TRBD1	TRBV6-6	-	TRBJ1-6	TGTGCCAGCAGGCGACCGGGGTTCGACAGGGACTATAATTCACCCCTCCACTTT	CASRRPGFDRDYNSPLHF
-	TRBV7-9	-	TRBJ2-1	TGTGCCAGCAGCTCGTCCGGGACTCTGACCAATGAGCAGTTCTTC	CASSSSGTLTNEQFF
TRBD2	TRBV25-1	-	TRBJ2-1	TGTGCCAGCAGATCGGGAGGCCTCTCCTACAATGAGCAGTTCTTC	CASRSGGLSYNEQFF
TRBD2	TRBV5-6	-	TRBJ2-7	TGTGCCAGCAAGGGTAGCGGGATTTCCTACGAGCAGTACTTC	CASKGSGISYEQYF
-	TRBV5-6	-	TRBJ2-1	TGTGCCAGCAGCTTGGCGGGTAAGGAGCAGCAGTTCTTC	CASSLAGKEQQFF
-	TRBV7-6	-	TRBJ1-2	TGTGCCAGCAGCTTAGCGTGGACAGAAAGCTACACCTTC	CASSLAWTESYTF
-	TRBV5-1	-	TRBJ2-2	TGCGCCAGCAGCTTGGGGTATAGCGAGGAGCTGTTTTTT	CASSLGYSEELFF